Listed below are T cell receptor beta chains from one sample, sequenced in a study of identical twins. A single record per CDR3 protein comes from TCRdb applying MiXCR to the 5' RACE reads. Seen here are hundreds of thousands of distinct CDR3 sequences, around a sixth observed once, and the top ten hold about 12%. This sample also appeared in a second study, on T cells expressing NK-cell markers.

Sequenced: PBMCs. These receptors originate from a woman aged 18 to 35 in good health. Both conserved end residues are part of each CDR3. D genes are given only for firm matches. Some rows mark clone size as missing; the rest say once, few, many or name a class of expanded clone.

v_gene	d_gene	j_gene	len	abundance	CDR3nt	CDR3aa
TRBV5-1	NA	TRBJ2-4	15	NA	TGCGCCAGCAGCTTGGGCTGGGCAGAGGGGAACATTCAGTACTTC	CASSLGWAEGNIQYF
TRBV4-3	NA	TRBJ2-1	15	NA	TGCGCCAGCAGCCAAGATCCGGCGGGGTCTAATGAGCAGTTCTTC	CASSQDPAGSNEQFF
TRBV28	NA	TRBJ2-5	15	NA	TGTGCCAGCAGTTTTGTGGGACTGTACCAAGAGACCCAGTACTTC	CASSFVGLYQETQYF
TRBV19	NA	TRBJ2-3	14	few	TGTGCCAGTAGTATCGGGACCCGAACAGATACGCAGTATTTT	CASSIGTRTDTQYF
TRBV29-1	TRBD2	TRBJ2-2	20	many	TGCAGCGAAAAAGTACAGGAGGGGACTAGCGGGGTACCTTGTACCGGGGAGCTGTTTTTT	CSEKVQEGTSGVPCTGELFF
TRBV7-9	NA	TRBJ2-7	13	few	TGTGCCAGCAGCCCGATGGGGTTTTACGAGCAGTACTTC	CASSPMGFYEQYF
TRBV20-1	TRBD2	TRBJ2-7	12	NA	TGCAGTGCTCGGCTAGCGGGGGACGAGCAGTACTTC	CSARLAGDEQYF
TRBV20-1	NA	TRBJ2-7	17	NA	TGCAGTGCTAGAGATAGTCTTCCTGCGCAGAGGACCTACGAGCAGTACTTC	CSARDSLPAQRTYEQYF
TRBV12-3/TRBV12-4	NA	TRBJ1-4	15	few	TGTGCCAGCAGCGAAGGGACCTCTCACAATGAAAAACTGTTTTTT	CASSEGTSHNEKLFF
TRBV20-1	NA	TRBJ2-5	14	few	TGCAGTGCTAGAGGGTCGCCGCTCGGGGAGACCCAGTACTTC	CSARGSPLGETQYF
TRBV20-1	NA	TRBJ2-1	15	NA	TGCAGTGCTAGACTGTCGGGAAGTGGCGACAATGAGCAGTTCTTC	CSARLSGSGDNEQFF
TRBV3-1	TRBD1	TRBJ1-5	14	NA	TGTGCCAGCAGCCTCGGGACAGGGTATCAGCCCCAGCATTTT	CASSLGTGYQPQHF
TRBV11-3	NA	TRBJ2-1	12	few	TGTGCCAGCCGACTCCAAAGCGGTGAGCAGTTCTTC	CASRLQSGEQFF
TRBV11-2	TRBD2	TRBJ2-7	14	NA	TGTGCCAGCAGCCCCGAAGCGACTAGCGGCGAGCAGTACTTC	CASSPEATSGEQYF
TRBV6-1	TRBD1	TRBJ1-1	17	many	TGTGCCAGCAGTGAAAGGGGGACAGGGCGTATGAACACTGAAGCTTTCTTT	CASSERGTGRMNTEAFF
TRBV7-9	NA	TRBJ1-2	11	few	TGTGCCAGCAGCTTAGGTGGGATACAGCGATTC	CASSLGGIQRF
TRBV6-2/TRBV6-3	NA	TRBJ2-3	15	NA	TGTGCCAGCAGTAATCCGATAGGTGCTAAAGATACGCAGTATTTT	CASSNPIGAKDTQYF
TRBV6-5	NA	TRBJ2-1	15	few	TGTGCCAGCAGTTACGGGGGGAGGATAAACAATGAGCAGTTCTTC	CASSYGGRINNEQFF
TRBV6-5	NA	TRBJ2-7	13	few	TGTGCCAGCAGTTATCGAGGGGGCTACGAGCAGTACTTC	CASSYRGGYEQYF
TRBV12-5	NA	TRBJ2-2	16	few	TGTGCTAGTGGTTTAAATCACGGGATGAACACCGGGGAGCTGTTTTTT	CASGLNHGMNTGELFF
TRBV6-4	TRBD1	TRBJ2-1	13	NA	TGTGCCAGCGGGACAGATCCCTACAATGAGCAGTTCTTC	CASGTDPYNEQFF
TRBV11-2	NA	TRBJ2-6	19	NA	TGTGCCAGCAGCTTAGGGTGGGGCAGGGCTAACTCTGGGGCCAACGTCCTGACTTTC	CASSLGWGRANSGANVLTF